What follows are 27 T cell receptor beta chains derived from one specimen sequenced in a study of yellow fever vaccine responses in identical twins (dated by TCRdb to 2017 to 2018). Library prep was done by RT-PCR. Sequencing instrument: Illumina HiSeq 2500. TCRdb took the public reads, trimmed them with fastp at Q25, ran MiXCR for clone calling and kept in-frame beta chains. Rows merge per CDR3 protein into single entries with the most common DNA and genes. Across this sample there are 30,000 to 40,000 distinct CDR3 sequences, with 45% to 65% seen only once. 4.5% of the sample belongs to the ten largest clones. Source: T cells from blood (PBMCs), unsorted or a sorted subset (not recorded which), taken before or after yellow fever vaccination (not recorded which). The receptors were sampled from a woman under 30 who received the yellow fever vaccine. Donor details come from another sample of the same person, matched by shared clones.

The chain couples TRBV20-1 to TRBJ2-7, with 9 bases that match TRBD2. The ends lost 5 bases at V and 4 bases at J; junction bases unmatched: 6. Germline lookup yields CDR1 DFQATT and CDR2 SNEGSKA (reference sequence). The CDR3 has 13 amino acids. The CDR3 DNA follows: TGCAGTGCTGCGACTAGCGGACCTTACGAGCAGTACTTC. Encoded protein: CSAATSGPYEQYF.

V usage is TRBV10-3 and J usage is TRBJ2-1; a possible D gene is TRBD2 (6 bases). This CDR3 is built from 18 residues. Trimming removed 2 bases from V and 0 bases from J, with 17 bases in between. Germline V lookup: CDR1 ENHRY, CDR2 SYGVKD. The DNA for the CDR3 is TGTGCCATCAGTGAGCCGAGATTGGGGGGAAGCTCCTACAATGAGCAGTTCTTC. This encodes CAISEPRLGGSSYNEQFF.

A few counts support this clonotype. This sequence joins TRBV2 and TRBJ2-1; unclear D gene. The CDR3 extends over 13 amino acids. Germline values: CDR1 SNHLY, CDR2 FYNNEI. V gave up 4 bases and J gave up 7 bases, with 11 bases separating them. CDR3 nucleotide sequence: TGTGCCAGCAGTGGTGGAACTGGGAATGAGCAGTTCTTC. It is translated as CASSGGTGNEQFF.

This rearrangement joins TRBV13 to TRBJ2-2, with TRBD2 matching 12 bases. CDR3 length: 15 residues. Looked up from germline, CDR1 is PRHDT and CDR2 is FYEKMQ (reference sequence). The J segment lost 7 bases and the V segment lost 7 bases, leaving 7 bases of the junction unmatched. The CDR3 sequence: CASKRTSGVGGELFF. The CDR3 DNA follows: TGTGCCAGCAAAAGGACTAGCGGGGTCGGCGGGGAGCTGTTTTTT.

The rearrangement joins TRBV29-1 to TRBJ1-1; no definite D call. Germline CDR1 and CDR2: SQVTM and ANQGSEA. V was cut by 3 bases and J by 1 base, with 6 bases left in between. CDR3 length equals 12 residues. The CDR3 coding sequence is TGCAGCGTTGACCGACAGAACACTGAAGCTTTCTTT. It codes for CSVDRQNTEAFF.

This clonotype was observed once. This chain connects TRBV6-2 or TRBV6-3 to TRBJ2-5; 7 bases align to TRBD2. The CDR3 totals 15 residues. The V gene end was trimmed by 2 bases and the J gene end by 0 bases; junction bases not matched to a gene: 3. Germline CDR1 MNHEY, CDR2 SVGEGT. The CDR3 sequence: CASSYTLADQETQYF. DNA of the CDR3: TGTGCCAGCAGTTACACCCTAGCGGACCAAGAGACCCAGTACTTC.

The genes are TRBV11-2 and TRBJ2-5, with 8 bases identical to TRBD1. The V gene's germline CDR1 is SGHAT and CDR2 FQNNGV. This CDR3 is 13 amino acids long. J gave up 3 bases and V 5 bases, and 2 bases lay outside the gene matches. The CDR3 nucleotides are TGTGCCAGCAGCGCGGACAGGGAAGAGACCCAGTACTTC. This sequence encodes CASSADREETQYF.

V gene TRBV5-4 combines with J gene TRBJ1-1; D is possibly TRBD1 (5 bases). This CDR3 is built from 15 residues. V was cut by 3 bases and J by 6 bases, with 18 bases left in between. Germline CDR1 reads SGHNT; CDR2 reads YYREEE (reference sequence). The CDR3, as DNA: TGTGCCAGCAGCTCAAATTCAGGGTTTAGTTCTGAAGCTTTCTTT. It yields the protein CASSSNSGFSSEAFF.

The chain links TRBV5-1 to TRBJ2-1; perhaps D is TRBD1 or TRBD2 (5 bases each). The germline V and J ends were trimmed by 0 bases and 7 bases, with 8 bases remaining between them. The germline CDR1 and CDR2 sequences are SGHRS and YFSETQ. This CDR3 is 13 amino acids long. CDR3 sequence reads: CASSLVGTNEQFF. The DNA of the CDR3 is TGCGCCAGCAGCTTGGTAGGGACGAATGAGCAGTTCTTC. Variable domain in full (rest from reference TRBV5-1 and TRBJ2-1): KAGVTQTPRYLIKTRGQQVTLSCSPISGHRSVSWYQQTPGQGLQFLFEYFSETQRNKGNFPGRFSGRQFSNSRSEMNVSTLELGDSALYLCASSLVGTNEQFFGPGTRLTVL.

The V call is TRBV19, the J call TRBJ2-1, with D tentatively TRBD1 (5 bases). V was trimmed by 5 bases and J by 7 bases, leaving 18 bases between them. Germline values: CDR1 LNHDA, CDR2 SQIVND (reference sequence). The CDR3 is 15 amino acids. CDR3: CASSLDSLILNEQFF. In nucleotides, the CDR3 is TGTGCCAGTAGTCTTGACAGTCTCATCTTGAATGAGCAGTTCTTC. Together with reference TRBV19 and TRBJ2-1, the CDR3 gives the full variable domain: DGGITQSPKYLFRKEGQNVTLSCEQNLNHDAMYWYRQDPGQGLRLIYYSQIVNDFQKGDIAEGYSVSREKKESFPLTVTSAQKNPTAFYLCASSLDSLILNEQFFGPGTRLTVL.

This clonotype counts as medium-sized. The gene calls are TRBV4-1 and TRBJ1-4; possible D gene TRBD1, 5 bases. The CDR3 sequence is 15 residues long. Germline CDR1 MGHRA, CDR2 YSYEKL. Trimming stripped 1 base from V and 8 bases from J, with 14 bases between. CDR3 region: CASSQGGQSREKLFF. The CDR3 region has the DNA TGCGCCAGCAGCCAAGGTGGACAATCCAGGGAAAAACTGTTTTTT.

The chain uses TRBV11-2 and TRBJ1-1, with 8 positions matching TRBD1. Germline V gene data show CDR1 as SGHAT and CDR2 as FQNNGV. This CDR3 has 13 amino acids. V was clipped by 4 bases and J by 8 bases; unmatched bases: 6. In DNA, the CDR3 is TGTGCCAGCAGCTCTGGACAGGGTGGAGAAGCTTTCTTT. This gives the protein CASSSGQGGEAFF.

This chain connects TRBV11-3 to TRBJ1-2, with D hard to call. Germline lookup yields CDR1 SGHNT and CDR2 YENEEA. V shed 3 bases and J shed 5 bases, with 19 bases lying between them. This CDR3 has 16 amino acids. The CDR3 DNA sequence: TGTGCCAGCAGCTTTGCCACTGAAAGGACTACTTATGGCTACACCTTC. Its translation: CASSFATERTTYGYTF.

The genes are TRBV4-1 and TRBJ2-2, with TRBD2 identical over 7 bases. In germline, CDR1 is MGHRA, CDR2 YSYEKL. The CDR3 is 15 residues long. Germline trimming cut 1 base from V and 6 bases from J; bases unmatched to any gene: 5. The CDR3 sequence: CASSQVGLGPGELFF. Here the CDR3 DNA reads TGCGCCAGCAGCCAAGTAGGACTAGGCCCCGGGGAGCTGTTTTTT.

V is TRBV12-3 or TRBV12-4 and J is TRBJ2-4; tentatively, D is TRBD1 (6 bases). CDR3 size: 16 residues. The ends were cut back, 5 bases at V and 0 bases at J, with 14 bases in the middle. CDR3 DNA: TGTGCCAGCAGTCCGGACAGACTTTTAGCCAAAAACATTCAGTACTTC. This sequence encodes CASSPDRLLAKNIQYF.

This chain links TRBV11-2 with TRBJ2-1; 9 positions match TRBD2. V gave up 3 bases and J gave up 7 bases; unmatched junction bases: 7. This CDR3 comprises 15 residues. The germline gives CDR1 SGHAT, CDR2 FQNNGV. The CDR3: CASSFSGSLRNEQFF. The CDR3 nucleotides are TGTGCCAGCAGCTTTAGCGGGAGTCTTCGGAATGAGCAGTTCTTC.

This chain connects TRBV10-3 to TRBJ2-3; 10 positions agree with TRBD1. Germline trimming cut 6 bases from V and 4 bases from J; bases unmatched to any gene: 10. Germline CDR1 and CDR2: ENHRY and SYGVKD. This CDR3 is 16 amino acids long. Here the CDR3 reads CAISPQTGQGADTQYF. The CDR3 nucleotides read TGTGCCATCAGCCCCCAGACCGGACAGGGGGCAGATACGCAGTATTTT.

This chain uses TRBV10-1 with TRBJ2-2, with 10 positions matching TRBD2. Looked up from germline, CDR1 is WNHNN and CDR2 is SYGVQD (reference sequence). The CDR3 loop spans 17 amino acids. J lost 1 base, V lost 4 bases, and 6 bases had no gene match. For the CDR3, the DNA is TGCGCCAGCAGTGCGGCTAGCGGGGGCATGAACACCGGGGAGCTGTTTTTT. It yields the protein CASSAASGGMNTGELFF.

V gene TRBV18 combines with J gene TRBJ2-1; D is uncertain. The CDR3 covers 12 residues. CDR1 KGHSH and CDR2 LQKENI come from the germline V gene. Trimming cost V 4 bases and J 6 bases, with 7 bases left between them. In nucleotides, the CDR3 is TGTGCCAGCTCACTCCCCTCCAATGAGCAGTTCTTC. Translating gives CASSLPSNEQFF. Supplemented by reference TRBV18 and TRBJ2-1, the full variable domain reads NAGVMQNPRHLVRRRGQEARLRCSPMKGHSHVYWYRQLPEEGLKFMVYLQKENIIDESGMPKERFSAEFPKEGPSILRIQQVVRGDSAAYFCASSLPSNEQFFGPGTRLTVL.

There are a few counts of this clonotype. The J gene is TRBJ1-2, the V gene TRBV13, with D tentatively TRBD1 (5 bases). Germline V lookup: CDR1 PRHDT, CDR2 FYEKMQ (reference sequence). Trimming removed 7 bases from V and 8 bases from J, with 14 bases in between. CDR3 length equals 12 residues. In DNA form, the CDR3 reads TGTGCCAGCATCATCAGGGCCGACGGCTACACCTTC. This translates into CASIIRADGYTF.

CDR3 protein: CASSSPTDTQYF. The DNA for the CDR3 is TGTGCCAGCAGCTCCCCCACAGATACGCAGTATTTT. This chain uses TRBV11-3 with TRBJ2-3; D not resolved. This CDR3 has 12 residues. Per the germline V gene, CDR1 is SGHNT and CDR2 is YENEEA. V dropped 4 bases and J dropped 2 bases, with 4 bases sitting between them.

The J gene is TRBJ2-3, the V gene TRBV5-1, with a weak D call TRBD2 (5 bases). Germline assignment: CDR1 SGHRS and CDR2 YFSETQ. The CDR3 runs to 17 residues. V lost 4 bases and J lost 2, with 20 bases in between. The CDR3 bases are TGCGCCAGCAGCACCCGAGGAGCGGACCCTCCCACAGATACGCAGTATTTT. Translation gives CASSTRGADPPTDTQYF.

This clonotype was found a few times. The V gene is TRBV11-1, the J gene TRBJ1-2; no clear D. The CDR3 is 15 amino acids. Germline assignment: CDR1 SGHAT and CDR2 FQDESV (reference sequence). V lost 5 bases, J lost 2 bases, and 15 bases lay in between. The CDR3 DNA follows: TGTGCCAGCAGCCCACAGAAGATAAGCAACTATGGCTACACCTTC. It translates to CASSPQKISNYGYTF.

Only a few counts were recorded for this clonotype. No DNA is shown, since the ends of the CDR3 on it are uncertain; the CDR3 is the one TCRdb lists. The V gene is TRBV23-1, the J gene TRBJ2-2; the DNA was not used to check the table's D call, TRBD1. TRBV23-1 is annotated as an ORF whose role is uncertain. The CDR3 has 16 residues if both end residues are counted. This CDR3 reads CASSQSADIIPGSCFF.

The CDR3 sequence: CSASTGASSYEQYF. CDR3 bases: TGCAGCGCCTCGACAGGCGCAAGCTCCTACGAGCAGTACTTC. The rearrangement joins TRBV29-1 to TRBJ2-7; D might be TRBD1 (6 bases). This CDR3 has 14 amino acids. V lost 7 bases and J 0 bases, leaving 16 bases between the germline ends. The germline CDR1 and CDR2 sequences are SQVTM and ANQGSEA.

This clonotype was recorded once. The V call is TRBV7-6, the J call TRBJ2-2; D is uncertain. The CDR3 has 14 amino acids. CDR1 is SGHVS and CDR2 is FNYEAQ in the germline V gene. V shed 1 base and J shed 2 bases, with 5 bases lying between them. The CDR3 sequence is CASSLDFNTGELFF. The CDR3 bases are TGTGCCAGCAGCTTAGATTTCAACACCGGGGAGCTGTTTTTT.

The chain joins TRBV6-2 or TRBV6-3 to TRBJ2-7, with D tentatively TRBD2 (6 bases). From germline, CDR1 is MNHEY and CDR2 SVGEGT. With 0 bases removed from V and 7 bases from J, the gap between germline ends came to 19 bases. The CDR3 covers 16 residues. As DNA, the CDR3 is TGTGCCAGCAGTTACTCCTTCCCGGGACTTGGCGGGGAGCAGTACTTC. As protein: CASSYSFPGLGGEQYF.